The 25 T cell receptor beta chains presented below share a single source sample, sequenced in a study of tumor-infiltrating lymphocytes in oesophageal squamous cell carcinoma. Each CDR3 protein is one row after TCRdb ran MiXCR on the PCR reads. The table lists approximately 11,000 distinct CDR3 sequences, around three fifths of them singletons. The sample comprised esophageal tumor tissue. The origin of the receptors is a male donor with esophageal squamous cell carcinoma.

This clonotype showed up many times. The chain joins TRBV4-1 to TRBJ2-7, with 10 bases that match TRBD1. CDR3 length equals 13 residues. Germline V gene data show CDR1 as MGHRA and CDR2 as YSYEKL. Trimming took 8 bases from V and 1 from J; bases not matched to a gene: 2. In DNA form, the CDR3 reads TGCGCCAGCTCGGGACAGGGGTCCTACGAGCAGTACTTC. Translating gives CASSGQGSYEQYF.

The sample holds many counts of this clonotype. The V call is TRBV7-8, the J call TRBJ1-5, with D maybe TRBD1 (6 bases). V lost 0 bases to trimming and J lost 4 bases, with 10 bases between them. The CDR3 consists of 15 residues. Germline V gene lookup returns CDR1 SGHVS and CDR2 FQNEAQ. This CDR3 reads CASSLAGHTNQPQHF. The CDR3 region has the DNA TGTGCCAGCAGCTTAGCGGGACATACTAATCAGCCCCAGCATTTT.

This clonotype has more than one count but fewer than ten. The V call is TRBV6-1, the J call TRBJ2-7, with 10 bases matching TRBD1. The J call may be in error: the DNA end matches TRBJ2-5 better. CDR1 is MNHNS, CDR2 SASEGT, per germline. This CDR3 has 14 amino acids. CDR3 sequence: CASSGDRGVKTQYF. DNA for the CDR3: TGTGCCAGCAGTGGGGACAGGGGAGTGAAGACCCAGTACTTC.

The chain has TRBV7-6 and TRBJ2-3; D is possibly TRBD1 or TRBD2 (5 bases each). The DNA end favors TRBJ2-7, so the J call may be wrong. CDR3 size: 18 residues. Germline CDR1 and CDR2: SGHVS and FNYEAQ. The CDR3 nucleotides read TGTGCCAGCAGCGACCTGGCCCACATTTGGGGACGCTCCTACGAGCAGTACTTC. Translating it yields CASSDLAHIWGRSYEQYF.

This sequence joins TRBV7-2 and TRBJ2-1, with D possibly matching TRBD1 (5 bases). CDR3 size: 13 residues. V dropped 2 bases and J dropped 10 bases, with 12 bases sitting between them. The germline V gene encodes CDR1 SGHTA and CDR2 FQGNSA. CDR3 sequence reads: CASSLMTAGEQFF. The DNA for the CDR3 is TGTGCCAGCAGCTTAATGACAGCAGGCGAGCAGTTCTTC.

Only a few counts were recorded for this clonotype. The chain has TRBV7-6 and TRBJ2-5, with 8 bases identical to TRBD2. The CDR3 extends over 16 amino acids. V lost 0 bases, J lost 7 bases, and 10 bases stayed unmatched. CDR1 is SGHVS and CDR2 is FNYEAQ in the germline V gene. The chain's CDR3 is CASSLASGSGGGTQYF. The CDR3 DNA reads as TGTGCCAGCAGCTTAGCGAGCGGGAGCGGAGGGGGGACCCAGTACTTC.

V is TRBV6-5 and J is TRBJ2-4; a possible D gene is TRBD1 (7 bases). The DNA end is a closer match to TRBJ2-5, so the J assignment may be wrong. The germline CDR1 and CDR2 sequences are MNHEY and SVGAGI. The CDR3 consists of 14 residues. CDR3 amino acids: CASSATGEEETQYF. The CDR3 coding sequence is TGTGCCAGCAGCGCAACAGGGGAGGAGGAGACCCAGTACTTC.

Many counts were recorded for this clonotype. The gene calls are TRBV7-2 and TRBJ2-5, with 10 bases identical to TRBD2. The DNA end is more similar to TRBJ2-1, so the J call may be wrong. The CDR3 totals 17 residues. The germline V gene encodes CDR1 SGHTA and CDR2 FQGNSA. As DNA, the CDR3 is TGTGCCAGCAGCTTAGACGGTGCTAGCGGGAGTATAAGTGAGCAGTTCTTC. Its translation: CASSLDGASGSISEQFF.

This rearrangement joins TRBV7-6 to TRBJ2-7, with D unresolved. The CDR3 has 12 amino acids. The V end lost 1 base, the J end lost 5 bases, and 6 bases lay between the germline ends. Germline V gene lookup returns CDR1 SGHVS and CDR2 FNYEAQ. DNA for the CDR3: TGTGCCAGCAGCTTAGGTGGTGACGAGCAGTACTTC. Residues: CASSLGGDEQYF.

The chain couples TRBV11-2 to TRBJ1-1; D call uncertain. TRBJ2-1 explains the end of the DNA better; the J call may be wrong. CDR1 is SGHAT and CDR2 is FQNNGV in the germline V gene. The CDR3 is 15 amino acids. This CDR3 reads CASSLDLGYYNEQFF. CDR3 sequence (DNA): TGTGCCAGCAGCTTAGATCTTGGCTATTACAATGAGCAGTTCTTC.

By sample fraction, this clonotype is medium-sized. A much larger clone differs from this one at a single base, so this may be a read error. This chain connects TRBV7-3 to TRBJ2-1; D perhaps matches TRBD2 (5 bases). The J call is in doubt because the DNA end fits TRBJ2-7 better. The CDR3 sequence is 15 residues long. The germline gives CDR1 SGHTA, CDR2 FQGTGA. CDR3 loop: CASSFGSSSYNEQYF. CDR3 bases: TGTGCCAGCAGCTTCGGGTCTAGCTCCTACAATGAGCAGTACTTC.

V usage is TRBV7-2 and J usage is TRBJ2-5; D gene uncertain. Near its end, the DNA agrees better with TRBJ2-7, so the J call may be wrong. This CDR3 is 14 amino acids long. The germline V gene encodes CDR1 SGHTA and CDR2 FQGNSA. The CDR3 DNA sequence: TGTGCCAGCAGTCGGAGATCGGGCTCCTACGAGCAGTACTTC. Amino acids: CASSRRSGSYEQYF.

Concerning this clonotype: An end of the junction does not agree with germline; a read error may underlie this. V and J are TRBV6-8 and TRBJ2-1; perhaps TRBD1 as D (5 bases). The CDR3 is 19 amino acids. CDR1 is MNHGY and CDR2 is SAAAGT in the germline V gene. CDR3 protein: CASSYSVGNRNPYNSPLHF. The CDR3 DNA is TGTGCCAGCAGTTACTCGGTGGGAAACAGGAATCCCTATAATTCACCCCTCCACTTC.

This chain uses TRBV7-6 with TRBJ2-5, with a possible D match to TRBD1 (6 bases). The J call may not be correct, given that the DNA end is closer to TRBJ2-1. The germline V gene has CDR1 SGHVS and CDR2 FNYEAQ. The CDR3 sequence is 13 residues long. DNA for the CDR3: TGTGCCAGCAGCTTAACAGGGTTCAATGAGCAGTTCTTC. This codes for CASSLTGFNEQFF.

The chain couples TRBV12-3 or TRBV12-4 to TRBJ2-5; no firm D call. V lost 5 bases and J lost 11, with 21 bases in between. The CDR3 sequence is 14 residues long. The CDR3 DNA is TGTGCCAGCAGTACGTCCGGGTACTACAATGAGCAGTACTTC. Residues: CASSTSGYYNEQYF.

V usage is TRBV7-4 and J usage is TRBJ2-1; D may be TRBD1 or TRBD2 (6 bases each). The end of the DNA aligns better with TRBJ2-7, so the J call may be wrong. The CDR3 has 15 residues. Germline V gene lookup returns CDR1 SGHVT and CDR2 SQSDAQ. The DNA for the CDR3 is TGTGCCAGCAGCTTAGGTTCGGGGGCCCGAGGCGAGCAGTACTTC. Protein product: CASSLGSGARGEQYF.

The rearrangement links TRBV7-6 to TRBJ2-1; D not resolved. Looked up from germline, CDR1 is SGHVS and CDR2 is FNYEAQ. The ends were cut back, 0 bases at V and 13 bases at J, with 13 bases in the middle. The CDR3 runs 13 residues. The CDR3: CASSLASGLRQFF. In nucleotides, the CDR3 is TGTGCCAGCAGCTTAGCCTCGGGTTTACGACAGTTCTTC.

The V and J genes are TRBV7-3 and TRBJ2-7; 7 bases line up with TRBD2. The DNA end lines up better with TRBJ2-5; the J call may be wrong. This CDR3 contains 15 residues. Looked up from germline, CDR1 is SGHTA and CDR2 is FQGTGA. The CDR3 loop is CASSLNAGVSETQYF. In DNA form, the CDR3 reads TGTGCCAGCAGCTTAAATGCGGGAGTGAGTGAGACCCAGTACTTC.

V gene TRBV28 combines with J gene TRBJ1-6, with no clear D. The DNA end favors TRBJ2-6, so the J call may be wrong. Germline CDR1 is MDHEN and CDR2 is SYDVKM. The CDR3 loop spans 17 amino acids. Here the CDR3 reads CASSSPSRKIGANVLTF. CDR3 bases: TGTGCCAGCAGTTCTCCCAGCAGGAAAATTGGGGCCAACGTCCTGACTTTC.

This chain connects TRBV19 to TRBJ2-7; no clear D. The J call is doubtful: the DNA matches TRBJ2-4 better. The CDR3 is made up of 15 amino acids. In germline, CDR1 is LNHDA, CDR2 SQIVND (reference sequence). The CDR3 loop is CASSIEARAKNIQYF. The DNA for the CDR3 is TGTGCCAGTAGTATAGAGGCCCGGGCCAAAAACATTCAGTACTTC.

The chain couples TRBV7-4 to TRBJ2-1; D may be TRBD2 (5 bases). CDR1 SGHVT and CDR2 SQSDAQ come from the germline V gene. The CDR3 is made up of 13 amino acids. The ends were cut back, 8 bases at V and 6 bases at J, with 14 bases in the middle. The CDR3 loop is CASLWLAGNEQFF. The CDR3 DNA reads as TGTGCCAGCCTTTGGCTAGCCGGCAATGAGCAGTTCTTC. The complete variable domain, with remaining parts taken from reference TRBV7-4 and TRBJ2-1, reads GAGVSQSPRYKVAKRGRDVALRCDSISGHVTLYWYRQTLGQGSEVLTYSQSDAQRDKSGRPSGRFSAERPERSVSTLKIQRTEQGDSAVYLCASLWLAGNEQFFGPGTRLTVL.

The CDR3 sequence: CASIRTLQETQYF. Written as DNA, the CDR3 is TGTGCCAGCATCAGGACCCTGCAAGAGACCCAGTACTTC. This chain links TRBV7-6 with TRBJ2-5, with D hard to call. Per germline, CDR1 SGHVS and CDR2 FNYEAQ. V shed 7 bases and J shed 2 bases, with 11 bases lying between them. This CDR3 comprises 13 residues.

Concerning this clonotype: This CDR3 fails to terminate in the conserved phenylalanine or tryptophan, so it likely reflects a read error. The chain links TRBV7-8 to TRBJ2-5; D gene unclear. TRBJ2-7 matches the DNA end more closely, so the J call is doubtful. Germline CDR1 reads SGHVS; CDR2 reads FQNEAQ. The CDR3 is 15 amino acids. CDR3 bases: TGTGCCAGCAGCTTAGGATATAGGTCACCCTACGAGCAGTACTTA. This gives the protein CASSLGYRSPYEQYL.

This chain uses TRBV7-2 with TRBJ2-1, with D tentatively TRBD1 (5 bases). The germline V gene has CDR1 SGHTA and CDR2 FQGNSA. The V end was cut by 1 base, the J end by 7 bases, with 14 bases between. This CDR3 spans 15 amino acids. The CDR3 DNA reads as TGTGCCAGCAGCTTAGGGGTAGGGGCCCCAAATGAGCAGTTCTTC. Translated, it gives CASSLGVGAPNEQFF. The complete variable domain, with remaining parts taken from reference TRBV7-2 and TRBJ2-1, reads GAGVSQSPSNKVTEKGKDVELRCDPISGHTALYWYRQSLGQGLEFLIYFQGNSAPDKSGLPSDRFSAERTGGSVSTLTIQRTQQEDSAVYLCASSLGVGAPNEQFFGPGTRLTVL.

The table lists this clonotype with many counts. This may be a read error, as it is one base from a much larger clone. The chain has TRBV6-1 and TRBJ2-7; TRBD1 is a possible D gene (5 bases). Germline CDR1 is MNHNS and CDR2 is SASEGT. CDR3 length: 15 residues. V was pared by 7 bases and J by 7 bases, with 23 bases between. For the CDR3, the DNA is TGTGCCAGCACTAATGAAGGACACAGGTACAATGAGCAGTACTTC. Translating gives CASTNEGHRYNEQYF.